This TCR beta chain was identified during a study of T cells in lung cancer brain metastases. Study information: Most patients, about 90% of the roughly 20, got no therapy between primary and metastasis resection.

Exclusion applied to any patient with a history of multiple malignancies. Profiling relied on immunoSEQ multiplex PCR, and the TCRdb table lists in-frame clones only, not all of them. Found here are approximately 3,500 clones, approximately 91% of them singletons; the top ten hold 2.5% to 3%. Germline V gene data show CDR1 as SGHDN and CDR2 as FVKESK. Trimming at V came to 4 bases and at J to 5 bases, leaving 12 bases not matched to a gene. The CDR3 spans 16 residues. V usage is TRBV14 and J usage is TRBJ2-7; 9 nucleotides align to TRBD1. The source material was tumor tissue from the primary lung tumor. The clonotype comes from a man aged 65-85 years with non-small cell lung cancer. For the CDR3, the DNA is TGTGCCAGCAGCCGTTATCCGGGACAGGGCCCCCACGAGCAGTACTTC. Protein product: CASSRYPGQGPHEQYF.